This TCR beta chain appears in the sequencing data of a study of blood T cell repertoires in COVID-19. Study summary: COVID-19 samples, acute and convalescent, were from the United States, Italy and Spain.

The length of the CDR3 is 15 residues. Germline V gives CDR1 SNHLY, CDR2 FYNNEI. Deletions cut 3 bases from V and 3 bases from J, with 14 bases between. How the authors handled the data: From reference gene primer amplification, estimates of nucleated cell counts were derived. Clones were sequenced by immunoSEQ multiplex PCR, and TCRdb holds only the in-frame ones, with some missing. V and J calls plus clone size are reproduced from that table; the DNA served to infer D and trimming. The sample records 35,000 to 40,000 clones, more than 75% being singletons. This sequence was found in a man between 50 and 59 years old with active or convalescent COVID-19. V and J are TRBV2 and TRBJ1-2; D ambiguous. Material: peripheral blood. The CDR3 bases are TGTGCCAGCAGTGAGCCCTCAGGCCGAGACTATGGCTACACCTTC. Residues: CASSEPSGRDYGYTF.